Here is one TCR beta chain with its context. The data are from a study of cytotoxic CD8 clonotypes in ibrutinib-treated CLL. The overall study: In all, about a dozen patients were relapsed/refractory, approximately 16 were treatment-naive and roughly 18 were IGHV unmutated.

The assay was immunoSEQ multiplex PCR, and TCRdb's table has in-frame clones only and misses some. The sample lists about 330,000 clones, under 70% occurring once. Germline values: CDR1 LNHDA, CDR2 SQIVND (reference sequence). The CDR3 contains 13 residues. Trimming stripped 5 bases from V and 2 bases from J, with 10 bases between. Source: PBMCs, taken after 36 months of ibrutinib treatment. The receptor was derived from a human donor with chronic lymphocytic leukemia. J is TRBJ2-7 and V is TRBV19; D gene ambiguous. In DNA form, the CDR3 reads TGTGCCAGTAGTCCTAATTCGCCCTACGAGCAGTACTTC. It encodes CASSPNSPYEQYF.